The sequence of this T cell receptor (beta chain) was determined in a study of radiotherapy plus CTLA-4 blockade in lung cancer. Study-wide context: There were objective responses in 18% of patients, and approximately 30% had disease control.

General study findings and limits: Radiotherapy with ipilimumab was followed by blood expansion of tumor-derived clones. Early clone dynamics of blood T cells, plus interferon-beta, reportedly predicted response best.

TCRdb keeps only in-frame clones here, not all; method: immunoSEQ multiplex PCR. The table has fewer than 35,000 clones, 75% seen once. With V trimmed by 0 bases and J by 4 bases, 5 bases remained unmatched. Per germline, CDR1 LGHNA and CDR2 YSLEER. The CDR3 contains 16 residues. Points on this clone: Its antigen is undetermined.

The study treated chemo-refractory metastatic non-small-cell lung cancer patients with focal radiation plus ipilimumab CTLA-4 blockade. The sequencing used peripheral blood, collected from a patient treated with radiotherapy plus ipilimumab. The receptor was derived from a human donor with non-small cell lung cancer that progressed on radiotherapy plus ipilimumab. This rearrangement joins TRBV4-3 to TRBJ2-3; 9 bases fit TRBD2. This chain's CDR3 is CASSQEGRGRADTQYF. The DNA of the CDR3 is TGCGCCAGCAGCCAAGAAGGTCGCGGGAGGGCAGATACGCAGTATTTT.